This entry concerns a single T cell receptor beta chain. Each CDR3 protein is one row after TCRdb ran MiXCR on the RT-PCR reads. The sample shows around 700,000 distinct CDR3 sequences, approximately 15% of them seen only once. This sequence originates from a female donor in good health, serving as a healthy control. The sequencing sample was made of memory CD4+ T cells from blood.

The CDR3 reads CAWSVSAVGSAFF. The CDR3 region has the DNA TGTGCCTGGAGTGTAAGCGCGGTGGGCTCAGCTTTCTTT. V and J are TRBV30 and TRBJ1-1; D uncertain. Germline CDR1 and CDR2: GTSNPN and SVGIG (reference sequence). The CDR3 is 13 amino acids. V was pared by 0 bases and J by 10 bases, with 15 bases between.